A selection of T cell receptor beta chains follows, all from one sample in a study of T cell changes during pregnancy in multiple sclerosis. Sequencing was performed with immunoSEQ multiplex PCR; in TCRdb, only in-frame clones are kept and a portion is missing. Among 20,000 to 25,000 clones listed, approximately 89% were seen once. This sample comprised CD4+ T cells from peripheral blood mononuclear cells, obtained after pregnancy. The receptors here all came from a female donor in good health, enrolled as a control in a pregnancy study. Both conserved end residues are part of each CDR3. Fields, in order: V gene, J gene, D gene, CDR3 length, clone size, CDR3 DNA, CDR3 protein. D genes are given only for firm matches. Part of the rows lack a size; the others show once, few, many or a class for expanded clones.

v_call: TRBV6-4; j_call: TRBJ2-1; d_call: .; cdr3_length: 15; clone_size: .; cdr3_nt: TGTGCCAGCAGGGCACAGGGCACCTCCTACAATGAGCAGTTCTTC; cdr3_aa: CASRAQGTSYNEQFF
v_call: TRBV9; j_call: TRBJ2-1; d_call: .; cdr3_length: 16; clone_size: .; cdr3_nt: TGTGCCAGCAGCGTAGCTTCTAGTGGCCCTCACAATGAGCAGTTCTTC; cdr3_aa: CASSVASSGPHNEQFF
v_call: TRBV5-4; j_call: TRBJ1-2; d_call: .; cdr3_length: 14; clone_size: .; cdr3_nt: TGTGCCAGCAGCTTGGGACAAACAGACTATGGCTACACCTTC; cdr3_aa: CASSLGQTDYGYTF
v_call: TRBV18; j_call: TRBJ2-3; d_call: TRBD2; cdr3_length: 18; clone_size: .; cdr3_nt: TGTGCCAGCTCCGATAGCGGGGGTGCTTCGTTTGGCACAGATACGCAGTATTTT; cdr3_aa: CASSDSGGASFGTDTQYF
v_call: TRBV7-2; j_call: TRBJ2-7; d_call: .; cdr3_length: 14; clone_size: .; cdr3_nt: TGTGCCAGCAGCTTAAGCGGCCGTTGGGGGCCAGCGGACTTC; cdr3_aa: CASSLSGRWGPADF
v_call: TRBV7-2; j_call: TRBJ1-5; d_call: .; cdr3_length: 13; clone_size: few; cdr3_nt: TGTGCCAGCAGCTTGACAGGCAATCAGCCCCAGCATTTT; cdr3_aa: CASSLTGNQPQHF
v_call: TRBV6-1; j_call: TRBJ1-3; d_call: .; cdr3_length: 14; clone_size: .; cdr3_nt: TGTGCCGGCTCCGGGACTGCTACTGGAAACACCATATATTTT; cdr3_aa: CAGSGTATGNTIYF
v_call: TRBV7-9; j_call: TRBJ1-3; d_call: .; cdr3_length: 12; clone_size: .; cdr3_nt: TGTGCCAGCAGCTTAACAGGAAACACCATATATTTT; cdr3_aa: CASSLTGNTIYF
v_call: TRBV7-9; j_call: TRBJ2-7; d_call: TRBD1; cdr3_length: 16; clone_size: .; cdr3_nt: TGTGCCAGCAGCATAGGCCGGGGGACAGGGGTATCCGAGCAGTACTTC; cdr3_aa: CASSIGRGTGVSEQYF
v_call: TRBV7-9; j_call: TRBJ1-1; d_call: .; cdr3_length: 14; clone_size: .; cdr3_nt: TGTGCCAGCAGCTTAGCGCTGGAGGGGACTGAAGCTTTCTTT; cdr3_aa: CASSLALEGTEAFF
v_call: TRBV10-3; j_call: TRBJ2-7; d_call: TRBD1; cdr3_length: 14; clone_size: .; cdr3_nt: TGTGCCATCAGCCGAGGACAGGGTGAGTCCGAGCAGTACTTC; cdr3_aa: CAISRGQGESEQYF
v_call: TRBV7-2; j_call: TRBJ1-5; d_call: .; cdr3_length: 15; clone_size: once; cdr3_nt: TGTGCCAGCAGCTGGTCGGGGGAGAGCAATCAGCCCCAGCATTTT; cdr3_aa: CASSWSGESNQPQHF
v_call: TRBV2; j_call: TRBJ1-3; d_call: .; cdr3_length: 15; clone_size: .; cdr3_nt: TGTGCCAGCGAATCGTTCAGGGGCTCTGGAAACACCATATATTTT; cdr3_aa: CASESFRGSGNTIYF
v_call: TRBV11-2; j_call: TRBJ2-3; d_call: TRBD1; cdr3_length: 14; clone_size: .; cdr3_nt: TGTGCCAGCAGCAGAGACAGGGGGACAGATACGCAGTATTTT; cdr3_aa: CASSRDRGTDTQYF
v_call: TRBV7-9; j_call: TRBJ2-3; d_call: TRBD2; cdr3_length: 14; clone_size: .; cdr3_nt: TGTGCCAGCAGCGAGCGGGGGGGCAGTGATACGCAGTATTTT; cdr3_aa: CASSERGGSDTQYF
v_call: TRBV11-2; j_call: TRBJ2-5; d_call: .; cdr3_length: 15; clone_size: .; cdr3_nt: TGTGCCAGCAGCTTAGTGGCCGGGGGTAGCGAGACCCAGTACTTC; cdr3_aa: CASSLVAGGSETQYF
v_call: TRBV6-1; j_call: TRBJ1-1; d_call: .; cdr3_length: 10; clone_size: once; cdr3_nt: TGTGCCAGCAGTGACTTTGAAGCTTTCTTT; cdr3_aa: CASSDFEAFF
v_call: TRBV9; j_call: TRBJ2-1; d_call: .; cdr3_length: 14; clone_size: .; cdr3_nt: TGTGCCAGCAGCGTACTTGGCGGGCACAATGAGCAGTTCTTC; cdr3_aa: CASSVLGGHNEQFF
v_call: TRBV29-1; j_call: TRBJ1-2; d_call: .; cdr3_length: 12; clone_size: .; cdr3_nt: TGCAGCGTTGTCCCAAGAACAGGGAGCTACACCTTC; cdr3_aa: CSVVPRTGSYTF
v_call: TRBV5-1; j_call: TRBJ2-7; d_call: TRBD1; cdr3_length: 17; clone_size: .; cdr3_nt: TGCGCCAGCAGCTTGGACCCTCCGGGACAGGGCTCCTACGAGCAGTACTTC; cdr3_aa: CASSLDPPGQGSYEQYF
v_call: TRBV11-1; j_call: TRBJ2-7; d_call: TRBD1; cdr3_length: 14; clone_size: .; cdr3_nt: TGTGCCAGCAGCTTGGGACAGGGGGCCGAGGAGCAGTACTTC; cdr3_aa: CASSLGQGAEEQYF
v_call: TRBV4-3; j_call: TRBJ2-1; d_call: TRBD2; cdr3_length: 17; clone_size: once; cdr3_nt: TGCGCCAGCAGCCATTCCCTACGGGAGGCCTCCTACAATGAGCAGTTCTTC; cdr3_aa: CASSHSLREASYNEQFF
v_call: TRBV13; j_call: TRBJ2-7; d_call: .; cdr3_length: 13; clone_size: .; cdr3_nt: TGTGCCAGCAGCTACCAGGGGCCCTACGAGCAGTACTTC; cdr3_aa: CASSYQGPYEQYF
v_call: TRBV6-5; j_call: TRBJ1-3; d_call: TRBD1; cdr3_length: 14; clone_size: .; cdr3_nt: TGTGCCAGCAGCAGTGGACAGGGGGGACACACCATATATTTT; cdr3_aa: CASSSGQGGHTIYF
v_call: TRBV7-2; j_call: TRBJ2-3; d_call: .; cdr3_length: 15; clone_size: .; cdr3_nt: TGTGCCAGCAGCCCCACAGGGTACGACACAGATACGCAGTATTTT; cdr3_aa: CASSPTGYDTDTQYF
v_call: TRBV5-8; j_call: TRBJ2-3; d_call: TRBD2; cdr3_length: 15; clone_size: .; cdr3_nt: TGTGCCAGCAGCTTATACGCGGGGGGGCCGGATACGCAGTATTTT; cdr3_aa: CASSLYAGGPDTQYF